This is a list of T cell receptor beta chains from one sample in a study of CXCR3-negative and CXCR3-positive naive CD8 T cells. Following a re-call of the 5' RACE reads, TCRdb has one entry per CDR3 protein and lacks DNA. Recorded here are 65,000 to 75,000 distinct CDR3 sequences; the top ten clones represent about 1.5%. The sequenced material came from naive CXCR3- CD8+ T cells from blood. These receptors were taken from a human donor in good health. Some clones in this sample may be carry-over from other donors' samples. CDR3s include the opening cysteine and the closing phenylalanine or tryptophan.

TRBV28,TRBJ2-5,CASSGRLAGDMETQYF
TRBV29-1,TRBJ2-7,CSVLPLQREGSYEQYF
TRBV20-1,TRBJ2-5,CSAGSGTSGGQETQYF
TRBV7-6,TRBJ2-3,CASSGEASDTDTQYF
TRBV27,TRBJ2-2,CASSHPLTGELFF
TRBV6-2/TRBV6-3,TRBJ2-1,CASSRQGGNEQFF
TRBV7-9,TRBJ2-1,CASSSQVSSYNEQFF
TRBV28,TRBJ2-1,CASSLGTSLDEQFF
TRBV2,TRBJ2-7,CASSRSGDSIF
TRBV9,TRBJ1-1,CASSAHSGRAGTEAFF
TRBV7-9,TRBJ2-1,CASSARDEQFF
TRBV7-6,TRBJ2-1,CASSLGWGSGGSSYNEQFF
TRBV9,TRBJ2-7,CASSPGVGLSYEQYF
TRBV20-1,TRBJ2-2,CSASQGGPLGELFF
TRBV6-6,TRBJ1-1,CASSSSGVSGGTEAFF
TRBV14,TRBJ1-1,CASSQDGGNTEAFF
TRBV5-1,TRBJ1-1,CASREGVPGLKAEAFF
TRBV15,TRBJ2-3,CATSGDGSQTFLAGGTRTDTQYF
TRBV6-5,TRBJ2-1,CASSYGDGEDEQFF
TRBV5-5,TRBJ2-1,CASSFSVAAATPYYNEQFF
TRBV7-9,TRBJ1-2,CASRPGVGNYGYTF
TRBV14,TRBJ2-4,CASSQGGMGIKNIQYF
TRBV28,TRBJ2-7,CASSLQESYEQYF
TRBV11-2,TRBJ2-2,CASSLGEDTGELFF
TRBV11-2,TRBJ2-1,CASSLVASGRRNEQFF
TRBV29-1,TRBJ2-5,CSVGTGENGEETQYF
TRBV7-8,TRBJ1-5,CASSLVENQPQHF
TRBV7-9,TRBJ2-7,CASSSYKSYEQYF
TRBV28,TRBJ2-1,CASSSRTSSEQFF
TRBV5-5,TRBJ2-1,CASSISPLVSGNEQFF
TRBV18,TRBJ2-1,CASSNGRVNEQFF
TRBV6-6,TRBJ2-5,CASSYSTSGNLQETQYF
TRBV7-9,TRBJ1-2,CASSSPPGQGSSSQEGYTF
TRBV10-2,TRBJ1-2,CASSSTRGKDGYTF
TRBV6-2/TRBV6-3,TRBJ1-6,CASSYPSSTLHF
TRBV7-6,TRBJ2-1,CASSLTPRGGWGANNEQFF
TRBV4-3,TRBJ2-3,CASSPGLAGGPFPDTQYF
TRBV5-1,TRBJ2-1,CASSLDLAGVRNEQFF
TRBV7-9,TRBJ1-1,CASSPLDTWGTEAFF
TRBV2,TRBJ2-1,CASKWGTYEQYF
TRBV6-5,TRBJ2-1,CASSFGGENEQFF
TRBV29-1,TRBJ2-7,CSVAYFKAEAYEQYF
TRBV12-3/TRBV12-4,TRBJ1-6,CASSYTPGRRINSPLHF
TRBV9,TRBJ2-1,CASSVQGSSYNEQFF
TRBV6-5,TRBJ1-1,CASSYSYTGNTEAFF
TRBV7-9,TRBJ1-2,CASSFPSAGADYGYTF
TRBV4-3,TRBJ2-1,CASSQDPAGGLSEQFF
TRBV12-3/TRBV12-4,TRBJ2-1,CASSFAASSYNEQFF
TRBV5-1,TRBJ2-7,CASSPIPNYEQYF
TRBV11-3,TRBJ2-1,CASSLDQDLSYNEQFF
TRBV27,TRBJ1-2,CASKPSDGSFYGYTF